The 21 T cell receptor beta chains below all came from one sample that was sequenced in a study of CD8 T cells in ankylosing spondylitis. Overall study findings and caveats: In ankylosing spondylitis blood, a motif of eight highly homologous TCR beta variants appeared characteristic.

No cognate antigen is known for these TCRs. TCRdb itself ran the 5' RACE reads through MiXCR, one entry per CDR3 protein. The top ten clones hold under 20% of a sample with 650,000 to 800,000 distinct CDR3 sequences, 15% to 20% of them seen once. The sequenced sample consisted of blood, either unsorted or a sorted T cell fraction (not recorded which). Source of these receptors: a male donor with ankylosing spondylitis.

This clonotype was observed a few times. The CDR3 spells CSATGTGGFGDEQYF. The CDR3 DNA sequence: TGCAGTGCGACCGGGACAGGGGGCTTTGGCGACGAGCAGTACTTC. The V and J genes are TRBV20-1 and TRBJ2-7; 12 bases align to TRBD1. With V trimmed by 6 bases and J by 5 bases, 11 bases remained unmatched. The CDR3 loop spans 15 amino acids. Germline lookup yields CDR1 DFQATT and CDR2 SNEGSKA (reference sequence).

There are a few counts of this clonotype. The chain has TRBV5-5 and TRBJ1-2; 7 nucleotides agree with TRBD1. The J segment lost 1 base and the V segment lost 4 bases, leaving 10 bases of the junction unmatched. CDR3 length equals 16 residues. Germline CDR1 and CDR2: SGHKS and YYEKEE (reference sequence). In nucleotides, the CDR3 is TGTGCCAGCAGCCCCACGGACAGGCCTCTTAACTATGGCTACACCTTC. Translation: CASSPTDRPLNYGYTF.

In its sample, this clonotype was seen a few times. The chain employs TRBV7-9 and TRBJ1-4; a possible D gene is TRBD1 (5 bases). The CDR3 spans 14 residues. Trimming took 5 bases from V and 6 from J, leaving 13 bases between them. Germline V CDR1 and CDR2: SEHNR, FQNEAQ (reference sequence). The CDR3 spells CASSRGTSDEKLFF. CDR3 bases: TGTGCCAGCAGCCGCGGGACGTCGGATGAAAAACTGTTTTTT.

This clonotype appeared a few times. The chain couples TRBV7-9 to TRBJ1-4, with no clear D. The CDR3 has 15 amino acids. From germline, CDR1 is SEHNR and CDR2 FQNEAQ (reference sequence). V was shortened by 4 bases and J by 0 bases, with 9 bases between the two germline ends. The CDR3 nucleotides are TGTGCCAGCAGCTCCTTACAAACAACTAATGAAAAACTGTTTTTT. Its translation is CASSSLQTTNEKLFF.

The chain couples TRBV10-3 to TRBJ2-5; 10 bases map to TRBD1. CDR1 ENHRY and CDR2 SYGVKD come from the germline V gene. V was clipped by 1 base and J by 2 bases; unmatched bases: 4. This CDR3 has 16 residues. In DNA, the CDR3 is TGTGCCATCAGTGAGTTTCGGACAGGGGGTCAAGAGACCCAGTACTTC. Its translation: CAISEFRTGGQETQYF.

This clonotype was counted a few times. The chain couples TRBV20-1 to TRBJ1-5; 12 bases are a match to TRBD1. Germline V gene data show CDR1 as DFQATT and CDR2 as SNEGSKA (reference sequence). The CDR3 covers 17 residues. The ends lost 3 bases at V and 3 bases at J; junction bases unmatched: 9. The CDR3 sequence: CSASSGTGGGHNQPQHF. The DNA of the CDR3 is TGCAGTGCTAGTTCCGGGACAGGGGGCGGCCACAATCAGCCCCAGCATTTT.

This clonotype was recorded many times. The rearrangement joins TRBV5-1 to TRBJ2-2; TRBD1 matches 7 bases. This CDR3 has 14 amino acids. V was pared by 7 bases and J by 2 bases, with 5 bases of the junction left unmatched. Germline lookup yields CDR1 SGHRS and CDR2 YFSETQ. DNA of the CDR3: TGCGCCAGCCGGGGACAGAGTAACACCGGGGAGCTGTTTTTT. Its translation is CASRGQSNTGELFF.

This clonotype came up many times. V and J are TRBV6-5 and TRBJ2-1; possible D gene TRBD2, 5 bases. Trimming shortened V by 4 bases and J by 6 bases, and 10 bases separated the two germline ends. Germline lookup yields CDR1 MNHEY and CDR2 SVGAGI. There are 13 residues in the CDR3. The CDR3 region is CASSSGLLNEQFF. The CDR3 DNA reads TGTGCCAGCAGTTCAGGACTGCTCAATGAGCAGTTCTTC.

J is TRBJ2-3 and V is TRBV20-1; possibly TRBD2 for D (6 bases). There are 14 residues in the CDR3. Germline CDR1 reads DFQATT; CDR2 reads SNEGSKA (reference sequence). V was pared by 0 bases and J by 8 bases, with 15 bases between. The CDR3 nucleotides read TGCAGTGCTAGAGATCGGAGGGAAAGGGGTACGCAGTATTTT. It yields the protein CSARDRRERGTQYF.

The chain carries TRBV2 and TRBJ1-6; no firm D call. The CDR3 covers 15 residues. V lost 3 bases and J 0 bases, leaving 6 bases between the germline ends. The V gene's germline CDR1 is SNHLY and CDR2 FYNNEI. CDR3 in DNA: TGTGCCAGCAGTGACGCGAGCTCCTATAATTCACCCCTCCACTTT. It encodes CASSDASSYNSPLHF.

CDR3 bases: TGTGCCAGCAGTTACGCTGTAAATGAGCAGTTCTTC. Amino acids: CASSYAVNEQFF. The chain has TRBV6-2 or TRBV6-3 and TRBJ2-1; no reliable D call. The CDR3 is 12 residues long. Germline values: CDR1 MNHEY, CDR2 SVGEGT. The V gene lost 2 bases and the J gene lost 7 bases, with 6 bases spanning the gap.

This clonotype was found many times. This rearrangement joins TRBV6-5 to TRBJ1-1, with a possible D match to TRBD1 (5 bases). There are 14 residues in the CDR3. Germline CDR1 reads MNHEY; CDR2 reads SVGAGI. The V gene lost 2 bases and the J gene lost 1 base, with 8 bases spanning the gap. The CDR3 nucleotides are TGTGCCAGCAGTTACGGGGCAGGGAACACTGAAGCTTTCTTT. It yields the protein CASSYGAGNTEAFF.

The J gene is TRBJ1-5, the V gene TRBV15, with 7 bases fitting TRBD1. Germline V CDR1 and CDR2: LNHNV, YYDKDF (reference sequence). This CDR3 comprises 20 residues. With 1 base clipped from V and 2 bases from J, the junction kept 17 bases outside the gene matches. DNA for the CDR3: TGTGCCACCAGCAGAGCGTTGAGGCAGGGGGATAACAGGGGCAATCAGCCCCAGCATTTT. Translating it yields CATSRALRQGDNRGNQPQHF.

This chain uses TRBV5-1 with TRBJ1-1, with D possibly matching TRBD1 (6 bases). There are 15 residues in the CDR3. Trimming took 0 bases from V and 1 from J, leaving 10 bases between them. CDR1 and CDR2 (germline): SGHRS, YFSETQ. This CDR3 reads CASSLVGQTNTEAFF. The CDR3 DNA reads TGCGCCAGCAGCTTGGTAGGACAGACGAACACTGAAGCTTTCTTT.

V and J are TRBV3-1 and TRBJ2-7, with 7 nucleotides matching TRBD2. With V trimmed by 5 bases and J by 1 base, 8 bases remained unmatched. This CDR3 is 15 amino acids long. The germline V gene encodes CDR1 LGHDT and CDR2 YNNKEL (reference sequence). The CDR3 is CASSAGAGGSYEQYF. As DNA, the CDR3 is TGTGCCAGCAGCGCTGGGGCCGGGGGGTCCTACGAGCAGTACTTC.

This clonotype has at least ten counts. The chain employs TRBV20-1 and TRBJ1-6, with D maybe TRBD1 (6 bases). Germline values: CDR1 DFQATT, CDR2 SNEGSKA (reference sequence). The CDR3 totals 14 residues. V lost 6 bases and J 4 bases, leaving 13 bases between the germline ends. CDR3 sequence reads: CSAAWTEYNSPLHF. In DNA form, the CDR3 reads TGCAGTGCCGCATGGACAGAGTATAATTCACCCCTCCACTTT.

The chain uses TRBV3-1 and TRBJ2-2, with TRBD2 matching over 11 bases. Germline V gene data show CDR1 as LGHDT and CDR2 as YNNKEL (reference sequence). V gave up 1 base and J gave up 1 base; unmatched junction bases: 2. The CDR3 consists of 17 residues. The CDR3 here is CASSQGLAGGNTGELFF. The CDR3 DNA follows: TGTGCCAGCAGCCAAGGGCTAGCGGGAGGGAACACCGGGGAGCTGTTTTTT.

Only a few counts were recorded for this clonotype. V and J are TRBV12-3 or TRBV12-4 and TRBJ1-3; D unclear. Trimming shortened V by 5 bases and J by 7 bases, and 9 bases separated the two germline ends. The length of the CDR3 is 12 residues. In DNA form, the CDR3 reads TGTGCCAGCAGTGTGGGCCCCAACACCATATATTTT. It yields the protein CASSVGPNTIYF.

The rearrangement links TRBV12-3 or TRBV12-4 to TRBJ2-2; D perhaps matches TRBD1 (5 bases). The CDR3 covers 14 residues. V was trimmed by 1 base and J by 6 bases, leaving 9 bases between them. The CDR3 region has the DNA TGTGCCAGCAGTTTAGTAGCAGGGCCCGGGGAGCTGTTTTTT. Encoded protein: CASSLVAGPGELFF.

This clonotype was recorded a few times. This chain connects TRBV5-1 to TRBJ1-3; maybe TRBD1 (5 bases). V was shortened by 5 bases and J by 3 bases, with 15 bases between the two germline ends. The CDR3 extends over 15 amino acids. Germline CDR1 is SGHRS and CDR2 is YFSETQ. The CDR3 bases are TGCGCCAGCAGTGACGACCCAGGGAGTGGAAACACCATATATTTT. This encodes CASSDDPGSGNTIYF.

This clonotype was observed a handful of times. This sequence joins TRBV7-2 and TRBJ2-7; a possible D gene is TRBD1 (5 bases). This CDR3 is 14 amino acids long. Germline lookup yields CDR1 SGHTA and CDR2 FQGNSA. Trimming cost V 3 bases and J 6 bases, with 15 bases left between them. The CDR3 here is CASSFSGYAAEQYF. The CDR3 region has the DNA TGTGCCAGCAGCTTTTCAGGGTACGCGGCCGAGCAGTACTTC. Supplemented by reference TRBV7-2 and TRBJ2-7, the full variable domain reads GAGVSQSPSNKVTEKGKDVELRCDPISGHTALYWYRQSLGQGLEFLIYFQGNSAPDKSGLPSDRFSAERTGGSVSTLTIQRTQQEDSAVYLCASSFSGYAAEQYFGPGTRLTVT.